The clone carrying this TCR beta chain was found a few times. This specimen comes from a study of patients and donors after allogeneic stem cell transplantation. V lost 3 bases and J lost 6; bases outside the gene matches: 9. Germline CDR1 LGHDT, CDR2 YNNKEL (reference sequence). The CDR3 extends over 16 amino acids. From the RT-PCR reads, TCRdb called clonotypes with MiXCR, one entry per CDR3 protein. The top ten hold roughly 3% of the sample, which has approximately 150,000 distinct CDR3 sequences, 30% seen once. The V gene is TRBV3-1, the J gene TRBJ1-5; TRBD1 aligns across 9 bases. Sequencing used blood, either unsorted or a sorted T cell fraction (not recorded which). The source is a human donor who was either an allogeneic HSCT recipient or a stem cell or donor lymphocyte infusion donor (not recorded which). It is not recorded whose cells these are; they may come from a transplant donor. CDR3 bases: TGTGCCAGCAGCCACCAGGACAGGGGACTGAGTCAGCCCCAGCATTTT. Its protein is CASSHQDRGLSQPQHF.